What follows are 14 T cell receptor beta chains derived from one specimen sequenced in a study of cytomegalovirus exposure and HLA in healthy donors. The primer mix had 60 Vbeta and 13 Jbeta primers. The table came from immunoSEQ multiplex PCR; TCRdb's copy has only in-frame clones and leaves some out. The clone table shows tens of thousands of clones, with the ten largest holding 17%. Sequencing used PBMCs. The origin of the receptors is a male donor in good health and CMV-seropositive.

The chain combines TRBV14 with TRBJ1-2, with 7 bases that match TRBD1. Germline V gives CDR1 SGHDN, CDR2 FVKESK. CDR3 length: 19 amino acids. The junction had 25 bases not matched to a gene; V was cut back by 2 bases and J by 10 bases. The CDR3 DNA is TGTGCCAGCAGCCAACCCTGGGACAGTCCTGCGCTAAAGGTAAAAGACTACACCTTC. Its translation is CASSQPWDSPALKVKDYTF. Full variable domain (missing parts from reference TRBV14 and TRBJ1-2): EAGVTQFPSHSVIEKGQTVTLRCDPISGHDNLYWYRRVMGKEIKFLLHFVKESKQDESGMPNNRFLAERTGGTYSTLKVQPAELEDSGVYFCASSQPWDSPALKVKDYTFGSGTRLTVV.

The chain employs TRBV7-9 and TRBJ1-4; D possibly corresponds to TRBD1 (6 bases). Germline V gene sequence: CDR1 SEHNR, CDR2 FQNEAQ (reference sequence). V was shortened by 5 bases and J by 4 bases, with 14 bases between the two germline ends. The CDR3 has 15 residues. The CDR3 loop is CASSPPRTDNEKLFF. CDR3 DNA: TGTGCCAGCAGCCCCCCCCGGACAGATAATGAAAAACTGTTTTTT.

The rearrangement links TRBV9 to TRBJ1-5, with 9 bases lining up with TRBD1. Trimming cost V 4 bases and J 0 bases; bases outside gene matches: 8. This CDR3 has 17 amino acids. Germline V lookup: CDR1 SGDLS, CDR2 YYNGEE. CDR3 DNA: TGTGCCAGCAGCCGACAGGGGGGCCCCTATAGCAATCAGCCCCAGCATTTT. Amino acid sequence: CASSRQGGPYSNQPQHF.

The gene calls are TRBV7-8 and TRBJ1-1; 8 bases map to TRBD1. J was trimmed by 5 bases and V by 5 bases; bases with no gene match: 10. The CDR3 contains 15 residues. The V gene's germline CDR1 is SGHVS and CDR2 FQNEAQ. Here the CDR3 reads CASSVGRGRGTEAFF. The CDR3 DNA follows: TGTGCCAGCAGCGTAGGCAGGGGGCGCGGGACTGAAGCTTTCTTT.

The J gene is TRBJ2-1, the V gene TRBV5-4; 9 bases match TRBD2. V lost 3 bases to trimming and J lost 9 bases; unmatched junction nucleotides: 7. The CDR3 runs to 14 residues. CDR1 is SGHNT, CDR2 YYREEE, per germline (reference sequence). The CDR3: CASSSPAGGLEQFF. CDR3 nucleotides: TGTGCCAGCAGCTCGCCAGCGGGAGGACTTGAGCAGTTCTTC.

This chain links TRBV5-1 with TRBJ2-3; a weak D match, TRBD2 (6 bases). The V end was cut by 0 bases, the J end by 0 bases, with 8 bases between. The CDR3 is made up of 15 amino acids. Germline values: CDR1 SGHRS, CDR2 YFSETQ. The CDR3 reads CASSLGGTSTDTQYF. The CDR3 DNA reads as TGCGCCAGCAGCTTGGGTGGGACTAGCACAGATACGCAGTATTTT. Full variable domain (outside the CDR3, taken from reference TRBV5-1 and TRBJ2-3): KAGVTQTPRYLIKTRGQQVTLSCSPISGHRSVSWYQQTPGQGLQFLFEYFSETQRNKGNFPGRFSGRQFSNSRSEMNVSTLELGDSALYLCASSLGGTSTDTQYFGPGTRLTVL.

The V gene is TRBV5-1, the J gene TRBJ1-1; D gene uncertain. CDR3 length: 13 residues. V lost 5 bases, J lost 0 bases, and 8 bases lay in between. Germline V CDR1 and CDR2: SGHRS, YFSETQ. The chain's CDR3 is CASRDLLNTEAFF. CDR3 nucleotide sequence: TGCGCCAGCAGGGACTTACTGAACACTGAAGCTTTCTTT.

In DNA form, the CDR3 reads TGTGCCACCAGCAGAGAATACGGGACAGGGGGCCGCACCGGGGAGCTGTTTTTT. Protein product: CATSREYGTGGRTGELFF. The J gene is TRBJ2-2, the V gene TRBV15, with 12 bases aligning to TRBD1. The CDR3 loop spans 18 amino acids. Germline CDR1 LNHNV, CDR2 YYDKDF (reference sequence). With V trimmed by 0 bases and J by 4 bases, 6 bases remained unmatched.

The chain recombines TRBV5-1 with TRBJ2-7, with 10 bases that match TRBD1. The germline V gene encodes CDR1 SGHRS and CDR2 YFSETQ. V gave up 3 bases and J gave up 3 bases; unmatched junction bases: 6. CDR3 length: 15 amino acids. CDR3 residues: CASSWTGQGNYEQYF. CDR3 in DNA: TGCGCCAGCAGCTGGACGGGACAGGGGAACTACGAGCAGTACTTC.

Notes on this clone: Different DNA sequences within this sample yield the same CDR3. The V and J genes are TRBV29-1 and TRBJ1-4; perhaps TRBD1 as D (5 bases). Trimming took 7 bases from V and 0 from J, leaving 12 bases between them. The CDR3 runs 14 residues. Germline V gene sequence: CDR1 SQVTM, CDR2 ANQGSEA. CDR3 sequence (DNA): TGCAGCGCCGCTGACAGAGCAACTAATGAAAAACTGTTTTTT. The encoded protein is CSAADRATNEKLFF.

The CDR3 bases are TGTGCCTGGAGTCTAAATAGCAATCAGCCCCAGCATTTT. Its translation is CAWSLNSNQPQHF. The chain is built from TRBV30 and TRBJ1-5, with D unresolved. Germline V gene sequence: CDR1 GTSNPN, CDR2 SVGIG (reference sequence). V lost 2 bases and J lost 0, with 5 bases in between. The CDR3 is 13 amino acids.

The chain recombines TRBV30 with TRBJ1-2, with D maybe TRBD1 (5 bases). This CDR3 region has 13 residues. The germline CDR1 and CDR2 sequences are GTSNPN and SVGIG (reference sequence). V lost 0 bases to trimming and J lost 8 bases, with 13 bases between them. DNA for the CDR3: TGTGCCTGGAGTGTATTGGGGGGTATCGGCTACACCTTC. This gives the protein CAWSVLGGIGYTF.

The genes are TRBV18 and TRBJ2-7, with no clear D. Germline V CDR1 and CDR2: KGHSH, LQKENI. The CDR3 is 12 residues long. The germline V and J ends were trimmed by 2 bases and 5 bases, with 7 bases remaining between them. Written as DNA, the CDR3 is TGTGCCAGCTCACCAGTAGGAGACGAGCAGTACTTC. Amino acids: CASSPVGDEQYF. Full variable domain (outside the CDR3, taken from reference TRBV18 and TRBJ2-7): NAGVMQNPRHLVRRRGQEARLRCSPMKGHSHVYWYRQLPEEGLKFMVYLQKENIIDESGMPKERFSAEFPKEGPSILRIQQVVRGDSAAYFCASSPVGDEQYFGPGTRLTVT.

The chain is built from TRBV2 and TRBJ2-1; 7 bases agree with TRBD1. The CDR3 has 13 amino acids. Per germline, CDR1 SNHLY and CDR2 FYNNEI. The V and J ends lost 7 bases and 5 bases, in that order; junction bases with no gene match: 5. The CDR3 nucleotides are TGTGCCAGCACGGACAGGTTCGACAATGAGCAGTTCTTC. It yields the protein CASTDRFDNEQFF.